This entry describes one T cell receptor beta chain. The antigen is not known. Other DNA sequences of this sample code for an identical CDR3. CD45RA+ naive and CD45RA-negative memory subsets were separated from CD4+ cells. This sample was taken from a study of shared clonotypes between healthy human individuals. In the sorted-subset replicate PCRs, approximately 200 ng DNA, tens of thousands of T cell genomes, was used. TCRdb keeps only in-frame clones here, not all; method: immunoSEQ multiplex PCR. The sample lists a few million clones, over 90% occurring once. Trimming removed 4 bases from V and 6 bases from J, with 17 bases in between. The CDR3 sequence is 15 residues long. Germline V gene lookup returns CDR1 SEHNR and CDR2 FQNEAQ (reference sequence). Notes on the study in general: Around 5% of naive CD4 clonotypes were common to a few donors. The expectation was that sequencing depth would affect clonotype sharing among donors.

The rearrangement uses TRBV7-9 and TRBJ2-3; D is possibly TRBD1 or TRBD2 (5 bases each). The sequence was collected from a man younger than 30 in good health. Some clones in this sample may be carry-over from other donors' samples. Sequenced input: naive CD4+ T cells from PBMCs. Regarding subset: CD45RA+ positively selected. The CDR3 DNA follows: TGTGCCAGCAGCTCTGGTGGGACCCGGACGGATACGCAGTATTTT. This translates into CASSSGGTRTDTQYF.